This T cell receptor beta chain was recovered during a study of radiation and T cells in renal cell carcinoma. Study findings and constraints: Top tumor clonotypes rose in blood 2 weeks post-radiation, then contracted.

Germline V gene data show CDR1 as LNHDA and CDR2 as SQIVND (reference sequence). The CDR3 length is 15 residues. Trimming took 8 bases from V and 0 from J; bases not matched to a gene: 3. Measured with immunoSEQ multiplex PCR; TCRdb has only the in-frame clones, and not every one. This sample has approximately 100,000 clones, with around nine tenths found just once. Time point defined: baseline pretreatment blood. Treatment noted: 15 Gy SBRT to primary tumor, nephrectomy 4 weeks later. This clone showed up just once. Its target is unknown. The chain combines TRBV19 with TRBJ1-4, with TRBD1 matching 10 bases. The material was blood, obtained from a patient whose treatment included radiotherapy and nephrectomy. The clonotype was recovered from a man aged 50-59 years with renal cell carcinoma. This CDR3 is CASQGQGATNEKLFF. CDR3 sequence (DNA): TGTGCCAGTCAAGGACAGGGGGCAACTAATGAAAAACTGTTTTTT.